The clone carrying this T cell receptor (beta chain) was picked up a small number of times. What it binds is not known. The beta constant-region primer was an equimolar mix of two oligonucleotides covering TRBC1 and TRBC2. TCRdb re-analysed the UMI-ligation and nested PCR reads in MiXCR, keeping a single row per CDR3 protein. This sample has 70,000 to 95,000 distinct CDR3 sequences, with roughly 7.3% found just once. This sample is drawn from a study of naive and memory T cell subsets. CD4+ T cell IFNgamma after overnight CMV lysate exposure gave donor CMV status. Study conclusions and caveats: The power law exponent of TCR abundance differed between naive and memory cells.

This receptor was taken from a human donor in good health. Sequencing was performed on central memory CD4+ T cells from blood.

The CDR3 protein is CASSLLGTGKSSYEQYF. CDR3 sequence (DNA): TGTGCCAGCAGTTTGTTAGGGACAGGAAAAAGCTCCTACGAGCAGTACTTC. V is TRBV27 and J is TRBJ2-7; 8 nucleotides align to TRBD1. Germline assignment: CDR1 MNHEY and CDR2 SMNVEV (reference sequence). The CDR3 is made up of 17 amino acids. V lost 3 bases to trimming and J lost 0 bases; unmatched junction nucleotides: 10.